A selection of T cell receptor beta chains follows, all from one sample in a study of cytomegalovirus exposure and HLA in healthy donors. Profiling relied on immunoSEQ multiplex PCR, and the TCRdb table lists in-frame clones only, not all of them. The repertoire holds 200,000 to 300,000 clones, with around 91% as singletons. Specimen: PBMCs. These receptors all stem from a woman aged 30 to 39 in good health and CMV-seronegative. Each CDR3 is given with its conserved first and last residue. Each record gives: D gene, J gene, clone size, V gene, CDR3 protein, CDR3 DNA. The D gene is left open where the match is weak. Expanded clones get a size class; other rows say once, few or many, or leave the size out.

-	TRBJ2-1	-	TRBV7-9	CASSLPGTNEQFF	TGTGCCAGCAGCTTACCAGGGACCAATGAGCAGTTCTTC
TRBD2	TRBJ2-2	once	TRBV6-5	CASRGTSGNTGELFF	TGTGCCAGCAGAGGGACTAGCGGAAACACCGGGGAGCTGTTTTTT
-	TRBJ2-2	-	TRBV7-6	CASSLGGSGELFF	TGTGCCAGCAGCCTCGGAGGGTCCGGGGAGCTGTTTTTT
-	TRBJ2-5	few	TRBV27	CASSLSPWTKETQYF	TGTGCCAGCAGTTTATCACCTTGGACGAAAGAGACCCAGTACTTC
-	TRBJ1-5	-	TRBV5-1	CASSLAAGVQPQHF	TGCGCCAGCAGCTTGGCGGCAGGGGTCCAGCCCCAGCATTTT
-	TRBJ1-4	-	TRBV28	CASRGGTFPEKLFF	TGTGCCAGCAGGGGGGGAACTTTTCCTGAAAAACTGTTTTTT
TRBD2	TRBJ2-5	-	TRBV5-4	CASRGGLAAVETQYF	TGTGCCAGCAGGGGGGGACTAGCGGCAGTAGAGACCCAGTACTTC
TRBD2	TRBJ2-3	-	TRBV4-2	CASSQEAGVTDTQYF	TGTGCCAGCAGCCAAGAGGCGGGAGTGACAGATACGCAGTATTTT
TRBD2	TRBJ2-7	few	TRBV5-1	CASSLQGTSGKGYEQYF	TGCGCCAGCAGCTTACAGGGGACTAGCGGGAAAGGCTACGAGCAGTACTTC
TRBD2	TRBJ2-7	-	TRBV5-1	CASSGGTGGLAGHEQYF	TGCGCCAGCAGCGGAGGGACAGGTGGACTAGCGGGACATGAGCAGTACTTC
-	TRBJ2-1	-	TRBV7-3	CASSPDGRYSYNEQFF	TGTGCCAGCAGCCCCGACGGCCGATACTCCTACAATGAGCAGTTCTTC
-	TRBJ2-7	-	TRBV6-5	CASSYWADRDYEQYF	TGTGCCAGCAGTTACTGGGCGGATCGGGACTACGAGCAGTACTTC
TRBD2	TRBJ2-1	once	TRBV29-1	CSVGTSGYNEQFF	TGCAGCGTTGGGACTAGCGGATACAATGAGCAGTTCTTC
-	TRBJ2-7	-	TRBV28	CASSLPRDTTYEQYF	TGTGCCAGCAGTTTACCCCGGGACACCACCTACGAGCAGTACTTC
-	TRBJ2-3	-	TRBV4-2	CASSPLSQKGTDTQYF	TGTGCCAGCAGCCCACTTTCCCAGAAGGGGACAGATACGCAGTATTTT
TRBD1	TRBJ2-1	-	TRBV4-2	CASSQSPGQGGDNEQFF	TGTGCCAGCAGCCAATCACCGGGACAGGGAGGGGACAATGAGCAGTTCTTC
-	TRBJ2-5	-	TRBV6-5	CASSYLRTGSGETQYF	TGTGCCAGCAGTTACTTACGAACAGGGTCGGGAGAGACCCAGTACTTC
TRBD2	TRBJ2-3	once	TRBV29-1	CSVRAGEGKDTQYF	TGCAGCGTTAGGGCGGGAGAGGGAAAGGATACGCAGTATTTT
-	TRBJ1-2	-	TRBV28	CASSSLRADYTF	TGTGCCAGCAGTTCCCTGAGGGCTGACTACACCTTC
-	TRBJ2-3	-	TRBV7-2	CASTLRLSTDTQYF	TGTGCCAGCACCCTGAGACTGAGCACAGATACGCAGTATTTT
-	TRBJ2-3	-	TRBV30	CAWSGGTDTQYF	TGTGCCTGGAGTGGGGGGACAGATACGCAGTATTTT
TRBD2	TRBJ2-3	-	TRBV6-4	CASSDAASGSRSTDTQYF	TGTGCCAGCAGTGACGCGGCTAGCGGGAGTCGGAGCACAGATACGCAGTATTTT
-	TRBJ2-7	-	TRBV5-1	CASSLGAGQPYEQYF	TGCGCCAGCAGCTTGGGGGCCGGACAGCCCTACGAGCAGTACTTC
-	TRBJ2-5	-	TRBV5-1	CASSLSAAQETQYF	TGCGCCAGCAGCTTATCAGCGGCCCAAGAGACCCAGTACTTC
-	TRBJ1-5	-	TRBV19	CASREAGSNQPQHF	TGTGCCAGTAGAGAGGCAGGGAGCAATCAGCCCCAGCATTTT
TRBD1	TRBJ2-3	-	TRBV5-1	CASSRTGGTDTQYF	TGCGCCAGCAGCCGGACAGGGGGGACAGATACGCAGTATTTT
-	TRBJ2-7	-	TRBV9	CASSVARDGLSYEQYF	TGTGCCAGCAGCGTAGCTAGGGACGGTCTCTCCTACGAGCAGTACTTC
TRBD2	TRBJ2-5	-	TRBV18	CASSLGTSGAQETQYF	TGTGCCAGCTCACTGGGGACTAGCGGGGCACAAGAGACCCAGTACTTC
-	TRBJ2-7	-	TRBV11-1	CASSLVAFYEQYF	TGTGCCAGCAGCTTAGTAGCCTTCTACGAGCAGTACTTC
-	TRBJ2-3	-	TRBV6-1	CASSEMQGDTQYF	TGTGCCAGCAGTGAAATGCAGGGCGATACGCAGTATTTT
-	TRBJ1-1	once	TRBV15	CATSREPGFVNTEAFF	TGTGCCACCAGCAGAGAACCCGGGTTCGTGAACACTGAAGCTTTCTTT
-	TRBJ2-7	-	TRBV30	CAWSVAFPREQYF	TGTGCCTGGAGTGTAGCCTTCCCCAGGGAGCAGTACTTC
-	TRBJ2-7	-	TRBV4-3	CASSQELLAYEQYF	TGCGCCAGCAGCCAAGAGTTGCTAGCGTACGAGCAGTACTTC
TRBD1	TRBJ1-1	many	TRBV29-1	CSVVDTGANTEAFF	TGCAGCGTTGTAGATACAGGGGCGAACACTGAAGCTTTCTTT
TRBD2	TRBJ2-1	once	TRBV6-5	CASTWASGSEQFF	TGTGCCTCCACGTGGGCTAGCGGGAGTGAGCAGTTCTTC
-	TRBJ2-1	once	TRBV7-2	CASESYNEQFF	TGTGCCAGCGAAAGCTACAATGAGCAGTTCTTC
-	TRBJ2-7	-	TRBV2	CASSDRDYEQYF	TGTGCCAGCAGTGACAGGGACTACGAGCAGTACTTC
-	TRBJ2-2	-	TRBV28	CASSEISRNSRANTGELFF	TGTGCCAGCAGCGAAATCAGTAGGAACTCCCGGGCGAACACCGGGGAGCTGTTTTTT
TRBD1	TRBJ2-5	-	TRBV5-1	CASSLGQGLQETQYF	TGCGCCAGCAGCTTGGGACAGGGGCTCCAAGAGACCCAGTACTTC
-	TRBJ2-1	-	TRBV6-5	CASSQNLDIPWWFF	TGTGCCAGCAGTCAAAATTTAGACATCCCTTGGTGGTTCTTC
-	TRBJ1-5	-	TRBV19	CASNTWDGLNQPQHF	TGTGCCAGTAACACATGGGACGGATTAAATCAGCCCCAGCATTTT
-	TRBJ1-5	-	TRBV18	CASSVGRAQPQHF	TGTGCCAGCTCCGTCGGACGCGCTCAGCCCCAGCATTTT
-	TRBJ2-1	-	TRBV5-8	CASSFGGNNEQFF	TGTGCCAGCAGCTTTGGCGGGAACAATGAGCAGTTCTTC
TRBD2	TRBJ2-5	-	TRBV2	CASQVGLAPETQYF	TGTGCCAGCCAGGTTGGACTAGCGCCGGAGACCCAGTACTTC
TRBD2	TRBJ2-3	once	TRBV7-9	CASSLDPGLGKDTQYF	TGTGCCAGCAGCTTAGATCCGGGACTAGGCAAAGATACGCAGTATTTT
-	TRBJ2-1	-	TRBV5-1	CASSFLSNQGEQFF	TGCGCCAGCAGCTTCCTATCAAATCAGGGTGAGCAGTTCTTC
-	TRBJ1-1	-	TRBV5-4	CASSPRSGGMNTEAFF	TGTGCCAGCAGCCCCCGCTCCGGGGGAATGAACACTGAAGCTTTCTTT
-	TRBJ2-2	-	TRBV27	CASTRGGELFF	TGTGCCAGTACGAGGGGCGGGGAGCTGTTTTTT
-	TRBJ1-3	-	TRBV2	CASKADPSGNTIYF	TGTGCCAGCAAGGCGGACCCCTCTGGAAACACCATATATTTT
TRBD1	TRBJ2-3	-	TRBV19	CATILRTGSTDTQYF	TGTGCCACTATACTCCGGACAGGGAGCACAGATACGCAGTATTTT
TRBD2	TRBJ2-7	-	TRBV6-5	CASSMTSGRGEQYF	TGTGCCAGCAGTATGACTAGCGGGAGGGGCGAGCAGTACTTC
TRBD1	TRBJ1-1	-	TRBV30	CAWRGQGDTEAFF	TGTGCCTGGAGGGGCCAGGGGGACACTGAAGCTTTCTTT
TRBD1	TRBJ2-1	-	TRBV11-2	CASSFTGVDNEQFF	TGTGCCAGCAGCTTCACAGGGGTAGACAATGAGCAGTTCTTC
-	TRBJ1-5	-	TRBV6-1	CASSQTGSGNQPQHF	TGTGCCAGCAGTCAAACAGGGTCGGGCAATCAGCCCCAGCATTTT